This TCR beta chain was observed in a study of immune characterization of retroperitoneal liposarcoma. TCRdb re-derived calls from the PCR reads in MiXCR, one entry per CDR3 protein. The table includes about 10,000 distinct CDR3 sequences, 25% to 30% detected once. The V gene's germline CDR1 is MNHNS and CDR2 SASEGT. This CDR3 region has 15 residues. The V and J ends lost 2 bases and 3 bases respectively, with 11 bases between them. The chain uses TRBV6-1 and TRBJ2-1, with D possibly being TRBD1 (6 bases). The source material was tumor tissue. The receptor was derived from a male donor with retroperitoneal liposarcoma. CDR3 sequence reads: CASSEQGMVYNEQFF. For the CDR3, the DNA is TGTGCCAGCAGTGAACAGGGGATGGTCTACAATGAGCAGTTCTTC.